These 4 T cell receptor beta chains originate from one sample sequenced in a study of blood T cell repertoires in COVID-19. The protocol was immunoSEQ multiplex PCR, while the TCRdb copy is restricted to in-frame clones and leaves out a portion. The sample has about 150,000 clones, about 89% seen once. The material sequenced was peripheral blood. These receptors were collected from a man aged 55 to 70 with active or convalescent COVID-19.

The gene calls are TRBV18 and TRBJ1-1; the match to TRBD1 covers 9 bases. Germline trimming cut 4 bases from V and 2 bases from J; bases unmatched to any gene: 2. This CDR3 is built from 14 residues. The germline V gene has CDR1 KGHSH and CDR2 LQKENI. CDR3 nucleotide sequence: TGTGCCAGCTCACTGGGACAGGGAAACACTGAAGCTTTCTTT. It encodes CASSLGQGNTEAFF.

The V and J genes are TRBV27 and TRBJ1-2; D call uncertain. V was cut by 8 bases and J by 8 bases, with 18 bases left in between. Germline-derived CDR1 and CDR2 are MNHEY and SMNVEV (reference sequence). The CDR3 runs 13 residues. This CDR3 reads CASGGGQLWGYTF. In nucleotides, the CDR3 is TGTGCCAGCGGAGGAGGGCAACTGTGGGGCTACACCTTC.

The genes are TRBV30 and TRBJ2-3; 12 bases agree with TRBD1. CDR1 is GTSNPN, CDR2 SVGIG, per germline (reference sequence). V was pared by 3 bases and J by 5 bases, with 9 bases of the junction left unmatched. There are 16 residues in the CDR3. CDR3 nucleotides: TGTGCCTGGAGCTCCGGGACAGGGGGCTTTATAGATACGCAGTATTTT. Its translation: CAWSSGTGGFIDTQYF.

The V call is TRBV7-2, the J call TRBJ2-7; 8 nucleotides agree with TRBD2. Germline lookup yields CDR1 SGHTA and CDR2 FQGNSA. Germline trimming cut 8 bases from V and 4 bases from J; bases unmatched to any gene: 16. The CDR3 runs to 16 residues. Here the CDR3 reads CASSTDSGSARYEQYF. The CDR3 nucleotides read TGTGCCAGCTCGACGGACAGCGGGAGCGCTCGATACGAGCAGTACTTC.